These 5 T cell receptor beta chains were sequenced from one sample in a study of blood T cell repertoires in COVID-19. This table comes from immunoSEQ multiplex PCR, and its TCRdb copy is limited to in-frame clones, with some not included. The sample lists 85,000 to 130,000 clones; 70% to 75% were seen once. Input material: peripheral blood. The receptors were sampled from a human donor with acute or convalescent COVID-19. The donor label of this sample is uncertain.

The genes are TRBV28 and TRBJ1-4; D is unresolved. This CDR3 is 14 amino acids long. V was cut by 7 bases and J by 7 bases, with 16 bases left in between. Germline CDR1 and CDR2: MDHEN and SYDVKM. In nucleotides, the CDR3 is TGTGCCAGCACCCCGAGGAGGGTTAGTGAAAAACTGTTTTTT. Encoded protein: CASTPRRVSEKLFF.

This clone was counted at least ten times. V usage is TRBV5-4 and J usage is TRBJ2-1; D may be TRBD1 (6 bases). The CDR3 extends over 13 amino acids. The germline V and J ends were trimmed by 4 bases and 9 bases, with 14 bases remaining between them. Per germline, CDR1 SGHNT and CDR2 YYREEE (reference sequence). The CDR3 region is CASSLVGASEQFF. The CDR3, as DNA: TGTGCCAGCAGCCTGGTGGGGGCCAGTGAGCAGTTCTTC. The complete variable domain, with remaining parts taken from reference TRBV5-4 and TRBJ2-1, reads ETGVTQSPTHLIKTRGQQVTLRCSSQSGHNTVSWYQQALGQGPQFIFQYYREEENGRGNFPPRFSGLQFPNYSSELNVNALELDDSALYLCASSLVGASEQFFGPGTRLTVL.

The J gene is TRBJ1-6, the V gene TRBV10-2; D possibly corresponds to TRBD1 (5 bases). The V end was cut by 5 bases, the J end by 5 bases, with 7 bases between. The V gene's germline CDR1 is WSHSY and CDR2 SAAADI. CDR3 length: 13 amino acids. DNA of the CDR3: TGCGCCAGCAGTTCGGGGGATAATTCACCCCTCCACTTT. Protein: CASSSGDNSPLHF.

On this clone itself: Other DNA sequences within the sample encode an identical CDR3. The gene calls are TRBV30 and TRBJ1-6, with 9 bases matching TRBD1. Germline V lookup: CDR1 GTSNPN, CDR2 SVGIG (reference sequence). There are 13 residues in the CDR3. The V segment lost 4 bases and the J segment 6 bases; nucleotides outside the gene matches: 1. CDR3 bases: TGTGCCTGGAAGACAGGGGGTAATTCACCCCTCCACTTT. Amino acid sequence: CAWKTGGNSPLHF.

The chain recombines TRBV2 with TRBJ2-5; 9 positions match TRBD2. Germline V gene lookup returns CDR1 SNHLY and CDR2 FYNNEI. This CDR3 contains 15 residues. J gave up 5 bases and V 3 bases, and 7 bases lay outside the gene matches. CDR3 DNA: TGTGCCAGCAGTGATCGCGGGGGGGTTGGTGAGACCCAGTACTTC. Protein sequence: CASSDRGGVGETQYF.